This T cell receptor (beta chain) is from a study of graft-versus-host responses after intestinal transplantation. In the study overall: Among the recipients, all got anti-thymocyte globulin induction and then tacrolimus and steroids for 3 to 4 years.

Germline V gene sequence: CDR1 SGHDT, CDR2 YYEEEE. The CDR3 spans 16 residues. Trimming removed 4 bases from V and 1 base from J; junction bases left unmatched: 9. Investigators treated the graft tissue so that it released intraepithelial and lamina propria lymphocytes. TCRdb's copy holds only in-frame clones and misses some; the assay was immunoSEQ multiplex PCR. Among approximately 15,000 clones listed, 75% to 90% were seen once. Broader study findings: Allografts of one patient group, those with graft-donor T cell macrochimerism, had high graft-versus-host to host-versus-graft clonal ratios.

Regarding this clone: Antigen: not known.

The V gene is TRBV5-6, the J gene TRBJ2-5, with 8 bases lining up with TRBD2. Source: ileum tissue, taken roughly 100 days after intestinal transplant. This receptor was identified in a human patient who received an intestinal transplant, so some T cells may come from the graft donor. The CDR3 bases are TGTGCCAGCAGCCCTCCTGAGCGGGGGCTCCAAGAGACCCAGTACTTC. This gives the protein CASSPPERGLQETQYF.